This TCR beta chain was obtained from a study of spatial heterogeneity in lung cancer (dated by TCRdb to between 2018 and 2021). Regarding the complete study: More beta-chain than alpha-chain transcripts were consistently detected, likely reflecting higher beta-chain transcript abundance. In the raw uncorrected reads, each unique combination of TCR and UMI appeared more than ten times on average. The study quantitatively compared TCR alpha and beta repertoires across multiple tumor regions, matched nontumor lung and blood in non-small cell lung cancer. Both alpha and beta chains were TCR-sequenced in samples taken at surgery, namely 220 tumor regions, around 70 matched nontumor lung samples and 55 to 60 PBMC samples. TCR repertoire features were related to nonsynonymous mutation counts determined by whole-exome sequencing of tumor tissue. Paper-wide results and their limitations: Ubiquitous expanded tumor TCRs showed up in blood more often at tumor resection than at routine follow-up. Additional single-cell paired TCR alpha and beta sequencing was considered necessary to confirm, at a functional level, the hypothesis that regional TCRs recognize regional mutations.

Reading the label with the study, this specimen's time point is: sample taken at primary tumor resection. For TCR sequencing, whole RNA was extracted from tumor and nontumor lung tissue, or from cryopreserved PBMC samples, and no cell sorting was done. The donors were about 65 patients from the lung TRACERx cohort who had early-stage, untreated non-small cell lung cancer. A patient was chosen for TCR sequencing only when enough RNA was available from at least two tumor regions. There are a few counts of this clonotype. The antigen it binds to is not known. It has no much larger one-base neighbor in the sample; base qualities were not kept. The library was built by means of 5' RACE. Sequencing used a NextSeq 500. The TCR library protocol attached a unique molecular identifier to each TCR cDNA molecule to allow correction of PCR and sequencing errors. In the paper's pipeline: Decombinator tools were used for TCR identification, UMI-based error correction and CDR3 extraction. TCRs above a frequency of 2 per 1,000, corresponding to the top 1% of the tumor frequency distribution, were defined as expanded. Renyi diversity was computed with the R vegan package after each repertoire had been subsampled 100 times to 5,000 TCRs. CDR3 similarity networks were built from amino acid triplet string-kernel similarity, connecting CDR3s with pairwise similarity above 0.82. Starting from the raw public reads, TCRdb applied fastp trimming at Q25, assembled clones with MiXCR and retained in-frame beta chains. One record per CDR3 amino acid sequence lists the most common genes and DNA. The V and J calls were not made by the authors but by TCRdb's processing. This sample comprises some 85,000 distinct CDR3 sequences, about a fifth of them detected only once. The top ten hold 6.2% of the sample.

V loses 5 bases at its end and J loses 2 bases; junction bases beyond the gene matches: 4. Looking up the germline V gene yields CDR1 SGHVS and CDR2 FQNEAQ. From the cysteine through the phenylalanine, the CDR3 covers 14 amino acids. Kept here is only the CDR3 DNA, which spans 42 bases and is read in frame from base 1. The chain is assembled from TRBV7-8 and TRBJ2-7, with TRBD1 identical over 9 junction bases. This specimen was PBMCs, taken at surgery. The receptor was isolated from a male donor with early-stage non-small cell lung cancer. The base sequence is TGTGCCAGCAGCCTAGGACAGGGGACCTACGAGCAGTACTTC. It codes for CASSLGQGTYEQYF.